The 25 T cell receptor beta chains listed next were all sequenced from one sample in a study of cytomegalovirus exposure and HLA in healthy donors. In the PCR, 60 Vbeta and 13 Jbeta primers were used. Repertoires were generated with immunoSEQ multiplex PCR, while TCRdb's copy carries only in-frame clones and drops some. The table includes 100,000 or so clones, 74% detected once. Sequencing was carried out using PBMCs. These receptor sequences come from a man in his fifties or sixties in good health and CMV-seropositive.

V is TRBV7-3 and J is TRBJ2-3; 9 bases agree with TRBD1. The germline gives CDR1 SGHTA, CDR2 FQGTGA. Trimming cost V 2 bases and J 0 bases; bases outside gene matches: 6. This CDR3 contains 17 residues. In DNA, the CDR3 is TGTGCCAGCAGCTTACGTAGCGGACAGGGGAGCACAGATACGCAGTATTTT. It encodes CASSLRSGQGSTDTQYF.

V is TRBV7-3 and J is TRBJ2-5; 7 bases are shared with TRBD2. The V gene's germline CDR1 is SGHTA and CDR2 FQGTGA. The CDR3 loop spans 13 amino acids. V was pared by 2 bases and J by 4 bases, with 1 base of the junction left unmatched. In DNA, the CDR3 is TGTGCCAGCAGCTTATGGGGGGGAGAGACCCAGTACTTC. Its translation is CASSLWGGETQYF.

The chain couples TRBV11-2 to TRBJ1-5; perhaps TRBD1 as D (5 bases). The CDR3 consists of 15 residues. The V gene lost 0 bases and the J gene lost 6 bases, with 12 bases spanning the gap. CDR1 is SGHAT, CDR2 FQNNGV, per germline. In nucleotides, the CDR3 is TGTGCCAGCAGCTTAGATCGAGGCAGGGCTCAGCCCCAGCATTTT. This translates into CASSLDRGRAQPQHF.

This chain connects TRBV5-1 to TRBJ2-1, with 14 positions matching TRBD2. The J segment lost 5 bases and the V segment lost 5 bases, leaving 12 bases of the junction unmatched. The germline gives CDR1 SGHRS, CDR2 YFSETQ. The CDR3 has 18 residues. CDR3 sequence: CASRFKGLAGGPHNEQFF. As DNA, the CDR3 is TGCGCCAGCAGATTCAAAGGACTAGCGGGGGGCCCTCACAATGAGCAGTTCTTC.

The gene calls are TRBV5-1 and TRBJ2-5; the D gene is possibly TRBD2 (6 bases). Germline V lookup: CDR1 SGHRS, CDR2 YFSETQ. The CDR3 contains 14 residues. Trimming removed 0 bases at V and 2 bases at J, with 8 bases between. This CDR3 is CASSLGGLQETQYF. Written as DNA, the CDR3 is TGCGCCAGCAGCTTGGGGGGACTTCAAGAGACCCAGTACTTC.

This clone was seen a handful of times. J is TRBJ1-2 and V is TRBV5-6; TRBD1 is a possible D gene (5 bases). V lost 3 bases, J lost 4 bases, and 13 bases lay in between. Per germline, CDR1 SGHDT and CDR2 YYEEEE. The CDR3 is 14 residues long. The CDR3 DNA reads as TGTGCCAGCAGCTGGCGGGGGGTAGGCTATGGCTACACCTTC. Its protein product is CASSWRGVGYGYTF.

This clone was counted once. V usage is TRBV18 and J usage is TRBJ1-1; 8 nucleotides match TRBD1. CDR1 and CDR2 from the germline V gene are KGHSH and LQKENI. The CDR3 sequence is 14 residues long. J lost 0 bases, V lost 5 bases, and 2 bases had no gene match. DNA of the CDR3: TGTGCCAGCTCAGTGACAGGGGTGAACACTGAAGCTTTCTTT. Its translation is CASSVTGVNTEAFF.

This clone has a handful of counts. The sample has other DNA sequences that encode this CDR3 too. This chain uses TRBV12-5 with TRBJ1-2, with D uncertain. Germline V gene sequence: CDR1 LGHNT, CDR2 FRNRAP. The ends were cut back, 6 bases at V and 0 bases at J, with 5 bases in the middle. This CDR3 region has 12 residues. The chain's CDR3 is CASGYSNYGYTF. In DNA, the CDR3 is TGTGCTAGTGGGTACTCTAACTATGGCTACACCTTC. Combining the CDR3 with reference TRBV12-5 and TRBJ1-2 gives the whole variable domain DARVTQTPRHKVTEMGQEVTMRCQPILGHNTVFWYRQTMMQGLELLAYFRNRAPLDDSGMPKDRFSAEMPDATLATLKIQPSEPRDSAVYFCASGYSNYGYTFGSGTRLTVV.

The chain employs TRBV4-1 and TRBJ2-7; D might be TRBD1 (5 bases). Trimming stripped 4 bases from V and 1 base from J, with 14 bases between. Germline lookup yields CDR1 MGHRA and CDR2 YSYEKL. This CDR3 is 15 amino acids long. The CDR3: CASSPRERLSYEQYF. Here the CDR3 DNA reads TGCGCCAGCAGCCCCAGGGAACGTCTATCCTACGAGCAGTACTTC.

This clone was counted once. The V call is TRBV2, the J call TRBJ1-5; no clear D. The CDR3 spans 14 residues. The V gene's germline CDR1 is SNHLY and CDR2 FYNNEI. Trimming removed 4 bases at V and 3 bases at J, with 10 bases between. CDR3 sequence: CASSVRRDNQPQHF. CDR3 DNA: TGTGCCAGCAGTGTCAGGAGGGACAATCAGCCCCAGCATTTT.

This rearrangement joins TRBV6-6 to TRBJ2-2, with a tentative D call TRBD1 (6 bases). CDR3 length equals 15 residues. Trimming took off 6 bases at V and 1 base at J, with 12 bases between the two ends. The germline V gene has CDR1 MNHNY and CDR2 SVGAGI (reference sequence). For the CDR3, the DNA is TGTGCCAGCAGCGTCGACAGGCAGAACACCGGGGAGCTGTTTTTT. Its translation is CASSVDRQNTGELFF.

The chain is built from TRBV9 and TRBJ2-1; the match to TRBD1 covers 7 bases. Germline CDR1 is SGDLS and CDR2 is YYNGEE. V trimming: 6 bases; J trimming: 2 bases; junction bases outside the gene matches: 5. This CDR3 has 14 amino acids. The DNA of the CDR3 is TGTGCCAGCAACCAGGGGGTGGCCTACAATGAGCAGTTCTTC. Residues: CASNQGVAYNEQFF.

The chain recombines TRBV14 with TRBJ1-2; tentatively, D is TRBD1 (5 bases). The CDR3 spans 15 residues. Germline values: CDR1 SGHDN, CDR2 FVKESK. Trimming stripped 4 bases from V and 3 bases from J, with 15 bases between. Written as DNA, the CDR3 is TGTGCCAGCAGCCCCCGGGGGGTGTTTGACTATGGCTACACCTTC. It encodes CASSPRGVFDYGYTF.

The V gene is TRBV5-1, the J gene TRBJ2-3; perhaps TRBD1 as D (5 bases). The CDR3 runs to 13 residues. The V gene's germline CDR1 is SGHRS and CDR2 YFSETQ. The V end lost 2 bases, the J end lost 5 bases, and 9 bases lay between the germline ends. The CDR3 DNA sequence: TGCGCCAGCAGCTTTTGGGGCCGAGATACGCAGTATTTT. Protein product: CASSFWGRDTQYF.

The chain couples TRBV27 to TRBJ1-3; TRBD1 might be the D (6 bases). The germline V and J ends were trimmed by 5 bases and 4 bases, with 18 bases remaining between them. This CDR3 is 16 amino acids long. Germline V gene lookup returns CDR1 MNHEY and CDR2 SMNVEV (reference sequence). The chain's CDR3 is CASSPVWGGAGNTIYF. CDR3 nucleotides: TGTGCCAGCAGTCCCGTTTGGGGGGGGGCCGGAAACACCATATATTTT.

This clone came up a few times. This chain joins TRBV5-1 and TRBJ1-1; 8 bases fit TRBD1. This CDR3 is 14 amino acids long. The V segment lost 6 bases and the J segment 6 bases; nucleotides outside the gene matches: 10. Germline CDR1 is SGHRS and CDR2 is YFSETQ. Written as DNA, the CDR3 is TGCGCCAGCACCCCCGACAGGGGAGGCTCTGAAGCTTTCTTT. It codes for CASTPDRGGSEAFF.

The CDR3 loop reads CASSQVVTGSHSNQPQHF. For the CDR3, the DNA is TGCGCCAGCAGCCAAGTCGTTACAGGGAGTCATAGCAATCAGCCCCAGCATTTT. The chain combines TRBV4-1 with TRBJ1-5, with D possibly being TRBD1 (6 bases). Germline CDR1 reads MGHRA; CDR2 reads YSYEKL. Trimming left V 1 base short and J 0 bases short, with 16 bases between. CDR3 size: 18 residues.

The chain couples TRBV27 to TRBJ1-1, with D uncertain. Trimming took 4 bases from V and 2 from J, leaving 14 bases between them. The germline gives CDR1 MNHEY, CDR2 SMNVEV (reference sequence). The CDR3 length is 15 residues. The CDR3 is CASSSMVGGNTEAFF. For the CDR3, the DNA is TGTGCCAGCAGTTCCATGGTAGGAGGTAACACTGAAGCTTTCTTT.

V gene TRBV11-2 combines with J gene TRBJ2-1; D is perhaps TRBD2 (6 bases). The CDR3 is 15 residues long. The germline CDR1 and CDR2 sequences are SGHAT and FQNNGV. Trimming removed 5 bases from V and 6 bases from J, with 17 bases in between. Written as DNA, the CDR3 is TGTGCCAGCAGCCTTAGGGGACTCTACTTCAATGAGCAGTTCTTC. Amino acid sequence: CASSLRGLYFNEQFF.

This clone showed up just a few times. V is TRBV7-2 and J is TRBJ1-1; D gene unclear. CDR1 and CDR2 from the germline V gene are SGHTA and FQGNSA. V gave up 6 bases and J gave up 4 bases, with 12 bases separating them. This CDR3 has 13 residues. The CDR3 bases are TGTGCCAGCAGGCGGACTTTGGGCACTGAAGCTTTCTTT. Translated: CASRRTLGTEAFF.

The V gene is TRBV19, the J gene TRBJ2-7; 11 nucleotides match TRBD2. Unmatched junction bases numbered 0, after V lost 2 bases and J lost 0 bases. Germline CDR1 and CDR2: LNHDA and SQIVND (reference sequence). The CDR3 runs 15 residues. The CDR3 DNA follows: TGTGCCAGTAGTATAACTAGCGGGAGCTCCTACGAGCAGTACTTC. Translation gives CASSITSGSSYEQYF.

The chain couples TRBV18 to TRBJ1-1; 8 bases fit TRBD1. Germline V CDR1 and CDR2: KGHSH, LQKENI. The CDR3 extends over 14 amino acids. V shed 4 bases and J 4 bases; nucleotides not matched to a gene: 5. CDR3 in DNA: TGTGCCAGCTCACAGGCCAGGGGGCCCACTGAAGCTTTCTTT. This gives the protein CASSQARGPTEAFF.

The chain links TRBV4-1 to TRBJ2-7; 8 nucleotides match TRBD1. V was pared by 2 bases and J by 2 bases, with 5 bases of the junction left unmatched. The CDR3 is made up of 15 amino acids. Germline CDR1 reads MGHRA; CDR2 reads YSYEKL. CDR3 in amino acids: CASSQYTGGAYEQYF. The DNA of the CDR3 is TGCGCCAGCAGCCAATATACAGGGGGTGCCTACGAGCAGTACTTC.

The J gene is TRBJ2-7, the V gene TRBV10-3; D perhaps matches TRBD2 (7 bases). V was pared by 3 bases and J by 2 bases, with 11 bases between. The CDR3 length is 14 residues. Germline values: CDR1 ENHRY, CDR2 SYGVKD. DNA for the CDR3: TGTGCCATCAGTGAATGGCGGGGGCCCTACGAGCAGTACTTC. Protein product: CAISEWRGPYEQYF.

The sample holds a few counts of this clone. The chain combines TRBV7-3 with TRBJ2-1; possibly TRBD2 for D (5 bases). The V end was cut by 3 bases, the J end by 7 bases, with 19 bases between. The germline V gene encodes CDR1 SGHTA and CDR2 FQGTGA. CDR3 size: 16 residues. The CDR3 loop is CASSFLGAGLKNEQFF. The DNA of the CDR3 is TGTGCCAGCAGCTTCCTCGGCGCGGGTCTTAAGAATGAGCAGTTCTTC.